A single sample gave rise to the 17 T cell receptor beta chains below, sequenced in a study of T cell responses to AZD1222 COVID-19 vaccine. Profiling relied on immunoSEQ multiplex PCR, and the TCRdb table lists in-frame clones only, not all of them. The sample has more than 140,000 clones; roughly 88% are singletons. This specimen consisted of peripheral blood, obtained on day 0 of AZD1222 vaccination. These receptors all stem from an adult in good health.

The rearrangement links TRBV6-4 to TRBJ2-2; the match to TRBD2 covers 9 bases. V lost 4 bases to trimming and J lost 5 bases; unmatched junction nucleotides: 2. Germline assignment: CDR1 MRHNA and CDR2 SNTAGT. The CDR3 loop spans 14 amino acids. CDR3 residues: CASSVTSGTGELFF. The CDR3 bases are TGTGCCAGCAGTGTGACTAGCGGTACCGGGGAGCTGTTTTTT.

The chain combines TRBV27 with TRBJ2-3, with a weak D call TRBD1 (5 bases). The CDR3 length is 16 residues. Looked up from germline, CDR1 is MNHEY and CDR2 is SMNVEV (reference sequence). The V end was cut by 5 bases, the J end by 8 bases, with 23 bases between. The CDR3 spells CASSASRVGLRGTQYF. DNA for the CDR3: TGTGCCAGCAGTGCAAGCAGGGTGGGCCTAAGAGGTACGCAGTATTTT.

About this clone: Other DNA sequences in the same sample also yield this CDR3. V and J are TRBV19 and TRBJ1-1, with unresolved D. V was trimmed by 3 bases and J by 1 base, leaving 6 bases between them. Germline-derived CDR1 and CDR2 are LNHDA and SQIVND (reference sequence). The CDR3 runs 13 residues. The DNA for the CDR3 is TGTGCCAGTAGTATTTCAGGGAACACTGAAGCTTTCTTT. It translates to CASSISGNTEAFF.

The chain carries TRBV11-2 and TRBJ2-7; 10 bases match TRBD1. The V and J ends lost 6 bases and 5 bases, in that order; junction bases with no gene match: 13. The CDR3 consists of 16 residues. Looked up from germline, CDR1 is SGHAT and CDR2 is FQNNGV. In DNA form, the CDR3 reads TGTGCCAGCAGTCTTGATGGGACAGGGGATTCAGACGAGCAGTACTTC. Protein sequence: CASSLDGTGDSDEQYF.

The chain joins TRBV11-2 to TRBJ2-5, with 10 nucleotides matching TRBD2. Germline V gives CDR1 SGHAT, CDR2 FQNNGV. This CDR3 is built from 15 residues. V trimming: 5 bases; J trimming: 5 bases; junction bases outside the gene matches: 8. This chain's CDR3 is CASSTSGRAEETQYF. Written as DNA, the CDR3 is TGTGCCAGCAGCACAAGCGGGAGGGCCGAGGAGACCCAGTACTTC.

J is TRBJ2-7 and V is TRBV4-3; D perhaps matches TRBD1 (6 bases). Germline V lookup: CDR1 LGHNA, CDR2 YSLEER. This CDR3 region has 14 residues. V was shortened by 1 base and J by 6 bases, with 13 bases between the two germline ends. As DNA, the CDR3 is TGCGCCAGCAGCCAAGGAACAGGGTTAGTCGAGCAGTACTTC. This sequence encodes CASSQGTGLVEQYF.

The sample holds one count of this clone. V and J are TRBV19 and TRBJ1-5, with D hard to call. This CDR3 has 14 residues. Trimming took 5 bases from V and 0 from J, leaving 8 bases between them. Germline V CDR1 and CDR2: LNHDA, SQIVND (reference sequence). This CDR3 is CASSDLYSNQPQHF. The DNA for the CDR3 is TGTGCCAGTAGTGACCTCTATAGCAATCAGCCCCAGCATTTT.

The chain uses TRBV13 and TRBJ2-7, with D possibly being TRBD1 (5 bases). V was trimmed by 4 bases and J by 5 bases, leaving 18 bases between them. This CDR3 is built from 15 residues. CDR1 is PRHDT, CDR2 FYEKMQ, per germline (reference sequence). The CDR3 here is CASSSSDSTLDEQYF. The CDR3 coding sequence is TGTGCCAGCAGCTCTTCCGACAGTACTTTGGACGAGCAGTACTTC.

The rearrangement uses TRBV7-3 and TRBJ1-1; D gene uncertain. CDR3 length: 14 amino acids. Germline CDR1 and CDR2: SGHTA and FQGTGA. V was cut by 6 bases and J by 0 bases, with 11 bases left in between. CDR3 sequence (DNA): TGTGCCAGCAGTATAGACGGGCTGAACACTGAAGCTTTCTTT. This translates into CASSIDGLNTEAFF.

V usage is TRBV5-5 and J usage is TRBJ2-5, with unresolved D. V gave up 2 bases and J gave up 14 bases, with 13 bases separating them. The germline V gene has CDR1 SGHKS and CDR2 YYEKEE (reference sequence). CDR3 size: 11 residues. In DNA form, the CDR3 reads TGTGCCAGCAGCTTTGACGGCCCCTCTTACTTC. This sequence encodes CASSFDGPSYF.

This clone came up once. V and J are TRBV7-9 and TRBJ1-1, with TRBD1 identical over 8 bases. In germline, CDR1 is SEHNR, CDR2 FQNEAQ (reference sequence). This CDR3 is built from 17 residues. J was trimmed by 1 base and V by 5 bases; bases with no gene match: 12. Written as DNA, the CDR3 is TGTGCCAGCAGCCCAGGACAGGGCCCGGTCCCGAACACTGAAGCTTTCTTT. Its translation is CASSPGQGPVPNTEAFF.

The table lists this clone with a few counts. The chain joins TRBV6-5 to TRBJ2-3; TRBD2 agrees at 11 bases. Trimming at V came to 8 bases and at J to 2 bases, leaving 6 bases not matched to a gene. Germline V gives CDR1 MNHEY, CDR2 SVGAGI. This CDR3 has 15 amino acids. DNA for the CDR3: TGTGCCAGCTTACGACTAGCGGGGTCCACAGATACGCAGTATTTT. Amino acids: CASLRLAGSTDTQYF.

The chain combines TRBV11-2 with TRBJ2-3; tentative D call: TRBD2 (5 bases). Germline V lookup: CDR1 SGHAT, CDR2 FQNNGV. V was shortened by 0 bases and J by 2 bases, with 15 bases between the two germline ends. CDR3 length: 17 residues. The CDR3 coding sequence is TGTGCCAGCAGCTTAGATCCGCCTAGCCTCTTCACAGATACGCAGTATTTT. Its translation is CASSLDPPSLFTDTQYF.

The chain couples TRBV15 to TRBJ1-3; D ambiguous. Germline CDR1 reads LNHNV; CDR2 reads YYDKDF (reference sequence). V was trimmed by 0 bases and J by 1 base, leaving 7 bases between them. The CDR3 spans 15 residues. Written as DNA, the CDR3 is TGTGCCACCAGCAGAGATCGGGCGTCTGGAAACACCATATATTTT. Residues: CATSRDRASGNTIYF.

The J gene is TRBJ2-1, the V gene TRBV19; 7 bases are a match to TRBD2. CDR3 length: 16 residues. The V segment lost 3 bases and the J segment 4 bases; nucleotides outside the gene matches: 9. Germline values: CDR1 LNHDA, CDR2 SQIVND (reference sequence). The CDR3 is CASSIPRSGAYNEQFF. CDR3 nucleotide sequence: TGTGCCAGTAGTATCCCGAGGAGCGGGGCTTACAATGAGCAGTTCTTC.

The V and J genes are TRBV30 and TRBJ1-2; D not certain. V lost 0 bases to trimming and J lost 7 bases, with 9 bases between them. This CDR3 contains 12 residues. Per germline, CDR1 GTSNPN and CDR2 SVGIG (reference sequence). The CDR3 sequence: CAWSVRAAGYTF. As DNA, the CDR3 is TGTGCCTGGAGTGTACGGGCCGCTGGCTACACCTTC.

This clone came up a few times. V and J are TRBV19 and TRBJ2-3; 7 nucleotides agree with TRBD2. J lost 4 bases, V lost 3 bases, and 7 bases had no gene match. There are 15 residues in the CDR3. Germline-derived CDR1 and CDR2 are LNHDA and SQIVND (reference sequence). The CDR3 here is CASSMTGGGADTQYF. The CDR3 DNA reads as TGTGCCAGTAGTATGACCGGCGGGGGAGCAGATACGCAGTATTTT. The variable domain in full, with the rest retrieved from reference TRBV19 and TRBJ2-3, is DGGITQSPKYLFRKEGQNVTLSCEQNLNHDAMYWYRQDPGQGLRLIYYSQIVNDFQKGDIAEGYSVSREKKESFPLTVTSAQKNPTAFYLCASSMTGGGADTQYFGPGTRLTVL.